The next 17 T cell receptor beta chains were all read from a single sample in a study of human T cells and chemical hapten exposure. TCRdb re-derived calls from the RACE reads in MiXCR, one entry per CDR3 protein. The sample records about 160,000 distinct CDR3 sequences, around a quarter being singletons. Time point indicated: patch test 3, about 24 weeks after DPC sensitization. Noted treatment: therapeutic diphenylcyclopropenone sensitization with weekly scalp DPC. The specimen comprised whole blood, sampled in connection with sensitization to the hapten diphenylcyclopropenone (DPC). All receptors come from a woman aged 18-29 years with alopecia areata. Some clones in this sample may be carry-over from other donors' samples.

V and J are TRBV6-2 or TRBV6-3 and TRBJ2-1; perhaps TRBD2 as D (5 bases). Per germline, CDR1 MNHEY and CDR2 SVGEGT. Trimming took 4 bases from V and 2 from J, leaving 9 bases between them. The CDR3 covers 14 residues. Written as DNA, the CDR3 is TGTGCCAGCAGTTGGGCTAGCCCCTACAATGAGCAGTTCTTC. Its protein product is CASSWASPYNEQFF.

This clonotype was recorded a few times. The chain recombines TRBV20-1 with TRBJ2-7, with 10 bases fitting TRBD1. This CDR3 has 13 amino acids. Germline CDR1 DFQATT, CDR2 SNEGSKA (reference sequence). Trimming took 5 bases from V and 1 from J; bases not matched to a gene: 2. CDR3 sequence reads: CSADRGPSYEQYF. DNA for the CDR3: TGCAGTGCTGACAGGGGGCCTTCCTACGAGCAGTACTTC.

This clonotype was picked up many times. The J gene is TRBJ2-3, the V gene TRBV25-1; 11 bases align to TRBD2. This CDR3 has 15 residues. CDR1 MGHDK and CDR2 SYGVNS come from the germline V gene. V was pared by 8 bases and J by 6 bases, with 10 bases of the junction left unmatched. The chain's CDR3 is CASGPTSGAVDTQYF. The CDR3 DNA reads TGTGCCAGCGGGCCGACTAGCGGGGCGGTGGATACGCAGTATTTT.

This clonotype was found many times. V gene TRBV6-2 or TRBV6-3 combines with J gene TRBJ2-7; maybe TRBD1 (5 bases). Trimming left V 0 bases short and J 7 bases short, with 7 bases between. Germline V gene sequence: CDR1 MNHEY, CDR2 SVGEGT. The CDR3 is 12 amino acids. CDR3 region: CASSYSGVEQYF. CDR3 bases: TGTGCCAGCAGTTACTCAGGGGTAGAGCAGTACTTC.

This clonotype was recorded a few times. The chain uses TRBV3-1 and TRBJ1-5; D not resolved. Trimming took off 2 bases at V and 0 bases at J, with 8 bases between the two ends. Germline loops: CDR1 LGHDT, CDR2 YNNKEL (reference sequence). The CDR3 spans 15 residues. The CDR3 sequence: CASSQQAVSNQPQHF. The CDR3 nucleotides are TGTGCCAGCAGCCAACAGGCTGTTAGCAATCAGCCCCAGCATTTT.

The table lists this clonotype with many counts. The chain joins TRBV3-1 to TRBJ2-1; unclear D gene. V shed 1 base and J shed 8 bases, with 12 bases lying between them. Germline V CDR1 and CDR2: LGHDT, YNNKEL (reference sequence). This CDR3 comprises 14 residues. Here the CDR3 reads CASSQVFGAYEQFF. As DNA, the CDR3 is TGTGCCAGCAGCCAAGTGTTTGGAGCATATGAGCAGTTCTTC.

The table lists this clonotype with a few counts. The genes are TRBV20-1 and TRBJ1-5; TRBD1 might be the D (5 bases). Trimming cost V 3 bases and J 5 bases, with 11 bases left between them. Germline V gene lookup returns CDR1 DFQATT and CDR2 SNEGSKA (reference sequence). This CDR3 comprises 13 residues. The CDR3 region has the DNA TGCAGTGCTAGCCCAGGGAGGGATCAGCCCCAGCATTTT. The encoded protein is CSASPGRDQPQHF.

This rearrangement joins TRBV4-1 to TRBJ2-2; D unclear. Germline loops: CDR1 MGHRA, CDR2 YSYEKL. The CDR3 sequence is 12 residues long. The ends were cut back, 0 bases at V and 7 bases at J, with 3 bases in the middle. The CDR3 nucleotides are TGCGCCAGCAGCCAAGAGGTCGGGGAGCTGTTTTTT. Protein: CASSQEVGELFF.

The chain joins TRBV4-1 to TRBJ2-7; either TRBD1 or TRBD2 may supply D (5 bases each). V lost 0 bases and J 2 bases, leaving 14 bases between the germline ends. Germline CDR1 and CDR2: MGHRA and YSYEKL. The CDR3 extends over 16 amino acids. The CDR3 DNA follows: TGCGCCAGCAGCCAAGAGGGGGTGGTCAGGGCCTACGAGCAGTACTTC. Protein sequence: CASSQEGVVRAYEQYF.

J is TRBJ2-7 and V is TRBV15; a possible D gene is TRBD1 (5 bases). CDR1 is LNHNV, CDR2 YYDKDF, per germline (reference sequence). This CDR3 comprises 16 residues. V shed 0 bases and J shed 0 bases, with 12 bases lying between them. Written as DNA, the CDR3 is TGTGCCACCAGCAGAGATTTAGGGGCTCCCTCCTACGAGCAGTACTTC. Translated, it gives CATSRDLGAPSYEQYF. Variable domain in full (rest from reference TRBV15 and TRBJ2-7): DAMVIQNPRYQVTQFGKPVTLSCSQTLNHNVMYWYQQKSSQAPKLLFHYYDKDFNNEADTPDNFQSRRPNTSFCFLDIRSPGLGDTAMYLCATSRDLGAPSYEQYFGPGTRLTVT.

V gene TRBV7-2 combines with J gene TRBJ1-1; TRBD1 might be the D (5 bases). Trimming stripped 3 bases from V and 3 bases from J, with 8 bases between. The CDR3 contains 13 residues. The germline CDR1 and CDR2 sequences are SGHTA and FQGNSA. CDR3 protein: CASSFEGYTEAFF. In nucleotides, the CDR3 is TGTGCCAGCAGCTTTGAGGGGTACACTGAAGCTTTCTTT.

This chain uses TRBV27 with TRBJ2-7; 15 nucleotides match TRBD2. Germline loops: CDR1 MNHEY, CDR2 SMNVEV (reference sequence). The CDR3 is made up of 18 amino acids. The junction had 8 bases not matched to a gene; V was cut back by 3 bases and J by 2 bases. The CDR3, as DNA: TGTGCCAGCAGTTTGAGGGGACTAGCGGGAGGCAAAACCTACGAGCAGTACTTC. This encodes CASSLRGLAGGKTYEQYF.

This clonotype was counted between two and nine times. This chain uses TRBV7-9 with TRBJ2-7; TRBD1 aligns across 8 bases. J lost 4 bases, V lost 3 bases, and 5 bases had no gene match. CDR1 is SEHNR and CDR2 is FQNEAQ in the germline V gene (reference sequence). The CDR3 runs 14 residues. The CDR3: CASSLEQGAYEQYF. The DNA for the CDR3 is TGTGCCAGCAGCTTGGAGCAGGGGGCTTACGAGCAGTACTTC.

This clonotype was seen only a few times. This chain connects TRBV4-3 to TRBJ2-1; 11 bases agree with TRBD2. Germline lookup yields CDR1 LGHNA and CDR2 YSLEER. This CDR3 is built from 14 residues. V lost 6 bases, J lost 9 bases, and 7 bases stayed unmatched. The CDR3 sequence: CASRLAGGPGEQFF. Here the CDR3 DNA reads TGCGCCAGCAGATTAGCGGGGGGGCCGGGTGAGCAGTTCTTC.

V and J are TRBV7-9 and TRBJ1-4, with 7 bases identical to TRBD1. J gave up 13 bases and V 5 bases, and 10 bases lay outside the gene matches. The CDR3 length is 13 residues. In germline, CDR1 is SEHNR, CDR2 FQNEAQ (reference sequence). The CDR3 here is CASSPRDREGLFF. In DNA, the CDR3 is TGTGCCAGCAGCCCCCGGGACAGAGAGGGACTGTTTTTT.

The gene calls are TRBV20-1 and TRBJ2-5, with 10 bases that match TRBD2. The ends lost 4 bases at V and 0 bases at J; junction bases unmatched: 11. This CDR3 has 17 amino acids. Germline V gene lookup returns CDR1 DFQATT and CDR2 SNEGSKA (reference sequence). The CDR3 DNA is TGCAGTGCTACCCAGCGGGAGGGCCTTATGTACCAAGAGACCCAGTACTTC. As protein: CSATQREGLMYQETQYF.

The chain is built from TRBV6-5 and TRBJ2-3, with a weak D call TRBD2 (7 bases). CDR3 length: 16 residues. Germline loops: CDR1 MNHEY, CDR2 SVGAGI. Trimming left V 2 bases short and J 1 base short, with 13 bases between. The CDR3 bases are TGTGCCAGCAGTTACCACCCGGGGGGCGGCACAGATACGCAGTATTTT. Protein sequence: CASSYHPGGGTDTQYF.